These 21 T cell receptor beta chains were all obtained from the same sample, sequenced in a study of vaccination effects on CD4 cells after COVID-19. These receptors are not linked to any known antigen. Prior to sequencing, the ViraFEST assay stimulated PBMC with viral peptide pools, which expanded the antigen-specific CD4+ T cells. On approximately day 9 of culture, CD4+ T cells were separated out. Vaccine recipients lacked prior SARS-CoV-2 infection and had negative nucleocapsid antibodies. The table came from immunoSEQ multiplex PCR; TCRdb's copy has only in-frame clones and leaves some out. Of about 28,000 clones in the sample, 70% to 80% were seen once. The specimen was CD4+ T cells from PBMCs cultured with SARS-CoV-2 spike peptides, collected before COVID-19 vaccination. These receptors all come from a human donor who received a COVID-19 vaccine.

The V gene is TRBV9, the J gene TRBJ2-3; the D gene is possibly TRBD2 (6 bases). V was pared by 3 bases and J by 4 bases, with 12 bases between. CDR3 size: 14 residues. Per the germline V gene, CDR1 is SGDLS and CDR2 is YYNGEE. The CDR3 DNA reads TGTGCCAGCAGCGCTACTAGCAATCCAGATACGCAGTATTTT. Its translation is CASSATSNPDTQYF. Based on the CDR3 plus reference TRBV9 and TRBJ2-3, the full variable domain is DSGVTQTPKHLITATGQRVTLRCSPRSGDLSVYWYQQSLDQGLQFLIQYYNGEERAKGNILERFSAQQFPDLHSELNLSSLELGDSALYFCASSATSNPDTQYFGPGTRLTVL.

In its sample, this clone was seen once. The V and J genes are TRBV6-1 and TRBJ1-2; 7 bases align to TRBD1. The V segment lost 0 bases and the J segment 14 bases; nucleotides outside the gene matches: 9. Germline V CDR1 and CDR2: MNHNS, SASEGT. The CDR3 spans 13 residues. CDR3 amino acids: CASSEAPETGRTF. CDR3 sequence (DNA): TGTGCCAGCAGTGAAGCCCCCGAGACAGGGAGGACCTTC.

With regard to this clone: Other DNA variants within this sample encode the same CDR3. The J gene is TRBJ2-7, the V gene TRBV28; the match to TRBD2 covers 9 bases. This CDR3 is 14 amino acids long. Germline V gene data show CDR1 as MDHEN and CDR2 as SYDVKM. With V trimmed by 3 bases and J by 2 bases, 2 bases remained unmatched. The CDR3 bases are TGTGCCAGCAGTTTTGCGGGAGGGCCCTACGAGCAGTACTTC. Encoded protein: CASSFAGGPYEQYF.

The rearrangement uses TRBV2 and TRBJ2-2; 8 nucleotides match TRBD2. CDR1 SNHLY and CDR2 FYNNEI come from the germline V gene. V shed 6 bases, J shed 4 bases, and the junction held 10 bases outside the gene matches. CDR3 size: 16 residues. The CDR3 nucleotides read TGTGCCAGCAGGAGAGGACCGGGGGGGGGCACCGGGGAGCTGTTTTTT. This translates into CASRRGPGGGTGELFF.

This sequence joins TRBV4-2 and TRBJ1-1; no firm D call. V lost 1 base and J 1 base, leaving 7 bases between the germline ends. CDR1 and CDR2 (germline): LGHNA, YNFKEQ. The CDR3 extends over 14 amino acids. The CDR3 is CASSQGKPNTEAFF. CDR3 coding DNA: TGTGCCAGCAGCCAAGGTAAGCCGAACACTGAAGCTTTCTTT.

The V gene is TRBV20-1, the J gene TRBJ2-5; 8 nucleotides agree with TRBD2. The length of the CDR3 is 16 residues. The J segment lost 5 bases and the V segment lost 3 bases, leaving 14 bases of the junction unmatched. CDR1 and CDR2 (germline): DFQATT, SNEGSKA (reference sequence). The CDR3 DNA reads as TGCAGTGCTAGTGCTTTAGCGGGGCGGGTGGGGGAGACCCAGTACTTC. This gives the protein CSASALAGRVGETQYF.

J is TRBJ1-6 and V is TRBV5-8; no definite D call. With 4 bases removed from V and 5 bases from J, the gap between germline ends came to 13 bases. Germline assignment: CDR1 SGHTS and CDR2 YDEGEE. This CDR3 spans 15 amino acids. CDR3 protein: CASSIDGRHNSPLHF. CDR3 nucleotides: TGTGCCAGCAGCATAGACGGGAGGCATAATTCACCCCTCCACTTT.

This clone is a singleton in its sample. The chain employs TRBV3-1 (or the pseudogene TRBV3-2) and TRBJ1-6; tentative D call: TRBD1 (5 bases). Germline assignment: CDR1 LGHDT and CDR2 YNNKEL (reference sequence). V was pared by 1 base and J by 11 bases, with 9 bases between. This CDR3 contains 13 residues. This chain's CDR3 is CASSQGRGPPLHF. Here the CDR3 DNA reads TGTGCCAGCAGCCAAGGCCGGGGACCACCCCTCCACTTT.

The chain employs TRBV30 and TRBJ2-5; no reliable D call. CDR1 is GTSNPN and CDR2 is SVGIG in the germline V gene (reference sequence). The V and J ends lost 2 bases and 2 bases respectively, with 18 bases between them. The CDR3 consists of 16 residues. The CDR3 reads CAWSPDLLAGQETQYF. CDR3 coding DNA: TGTGCCTGGAGTCCTGACCTCCTGGCTGGACAAGAGACCCAGTACTTC.

The chain uses TRBV6-5 and TRBJ1-2; 11 bases line up with TRBD1. The CDR3 is 16 amino acids. V dropped 2 bases and J dropped 5; count of bases not matched to a gene: 7. CDR1 is MNHEY and CDR2 is SVGAGI in the germline V gene. The CDR3 DNA reads TGTGCCAGCAGTTACGGGACAGGGGGAAGTGGGTATGGCTACACCTTC. It yields the protein CASSYGTGGSGYGYTF.

The chain combines TRBV7-8 with TRBJ1-2; perhaps TRBD1 as D (5 bases). The V and J ends lost 2 bases and 8 bases respectively, with 12 bases between them. The CDR3 has 13 residues. Germline assignment: CDR1 SGHVS and CDR2 FQNEAQ. CDR3 DNA: TGTGCCAGCAGCTTACAGGGAGTGGACGGCTACACCTTC. It is translated as CASSLQGVDGYTF.

The gene calls are TRBV18 and TRBJ2-5, with D hard to call. The germline gives CDR1 KGHSH, CDR2 LQKENI. V was clipped by 1 base and J by 5 bases, with 5 bases between them. This CDR3 is built from 12 residues. For the CDR3, the DNA is TGTGCCAGCTCACCACAGCAGGAGACCCAGTACTTC. It translates to CASSPQQETQYF.

This chain joins TRBV6-6 and TRBJ1-1, with 8 bases that match TRBD1. V lost 7 bases to trimming and J lost 3 bases; unmatched junction nucleotides: 7. The CDR3 is 14 amino acids. Germline CDR1 reads MNHNY; CDR2 reads SVGAGI (reference sequence). The CDR3 loop reads CASIPGQAYTEAFF. The CDR3 nucleotides are TGTGCCAGCATCCCGGGACAGGCTTACACTGAAGCTTTCTTT.

This clone was observed a few times. The rearrangement joins TRBV3-1 (or the pseudogene TRBV3-2) to TRBJ2-7; D not certain. This CDR3 contains 12 residues. The germline V gene has CDR1 LGHDT and CDR2 YNNKEL (reference sequence). The germline V and J ends were trimmed by 1 base and 3 bases, with 4 bases remaining between them. This CDR3 reads CASSQAGYEQYF. As DNA, the CDR3 is TGTGCCAGCAGCCAAGCCGGCTACGAGCAGTACTTC.

This clone was picked up one time. CDR3 nucleotides: TGTGCCAGTAGTATAACCTTCCCCCACGAGCAGTACTTC. Translated: CASSITFPHEQYF. The genes are TRBV19 and TRBJ2-7; D unclear. Germline V gene lookup returns CDR1 LNHDA and CDR2 SQIVND (reference sequence). The CDR3 runs to 13 residues. The V end was cut by 2 bases, the J end by 5 bases, with 10 bases between.

This sequence joins TRBV6-5 and TRBJ1-1; no definite D call. Germline V gene data show CDR1 as MNHEY and CDR2 as SVGAGI. The germline V and J ends were trimmed by 4 bases and 5 bases, with 14 bases remaining between them. The CDR3 is 14 amino acids. The CDR3 spells CASSSDSRWTEAFF. The CDR3, as DNA: TGTGCCAGCAGTTCTGATTCTCGGTGGACTGAAGCTTTCTTT.

The CDR3 nucleotides read TGTGCCAGCAGCCAAGGGTTGGGGACAGGTAACTATGGCTACACCTTC. Encoded protein: CASSQGLGTGNYGYTF. V is TRBV4-2 and J is TRBJ1-2; TRBD1 matches 8 bases. The CDR3 has 16 residues. J was trimmed by 1 base and V by 1 base; bases with no gene match: 5. Germline V gene data show CDR1 as LGHNA and CDR2 as YNFKEQ.

This clone was detected a few times. V usage is TRBV5-1 and J usage is TRBJ2-2; TRBD1 agrees at 8 bases. The J segment lost 7 bases and the V segment lost 6 bases, leaving 5 bases of the junction unmatched. The CDR3 runs to 13 residues. CDR1 and CDR2 (germline): SGHRS, YFSETQ. The CDR3 loop is CASNGQGGGELFF. The CDR3 nucleotides are TGCGCCAGCAATGGACAGGGTGGCGGGGAGCTGTTTTTT.

This chain connects TRBV6-5 to TRBJ2-2, with no clear D. The V end lost 6 bases, the J end lost 4 bases, and 15 bases lay between the germline ends. This CDR3 spans 15 amino acids. Germline V CDR1 and CDR2: MNHEY, SVGAGI. As DNA, the CDR3 is TGTGCCAGCAGGGGCAAGGGTGACTCCACCGGGGAGCTGTTTTTT. This translates into CASRGKGDSTGELFF.

This clone was counted a few times. The rearrangement joins TRBV3-1 (or the pseudogene TRBV3-2) to TRBJ2-5; D may correspond to TRBD1 or TRBD2 (5 bases each). This CDR3 is 13 amino acids long. Germline assignment: CDR1 LGHDT and CDR2 YNNKEL (reference sequence). Trimming removed 6 bases at V and 4 bases at J, with 12 bases between. CDR3 region: CASSLRGAETQYF. The CDR3 DNA reads TGTGCCAGCAGTCTTCGAGGGGCAGAGACCCAGTACTTC.

The table lists this clone with a few counts. The chain uses TRBV2 and TRBJ2-1; D not certain. This CDR3 has 14 residues. The V end lost 4 bases, the J end lost 9 bases, and 16 bases lay between the germline ends. Per the germline V gene, CDR1 is SNHLY and CDR2 is FYNNEI. The CDR3 is CASSGTGPNGEQFF. The DNA for the CDR3 is TGTGCCAGCAGTGGAACCGGGCCAAACGGTGAGCAGTTCTTC.